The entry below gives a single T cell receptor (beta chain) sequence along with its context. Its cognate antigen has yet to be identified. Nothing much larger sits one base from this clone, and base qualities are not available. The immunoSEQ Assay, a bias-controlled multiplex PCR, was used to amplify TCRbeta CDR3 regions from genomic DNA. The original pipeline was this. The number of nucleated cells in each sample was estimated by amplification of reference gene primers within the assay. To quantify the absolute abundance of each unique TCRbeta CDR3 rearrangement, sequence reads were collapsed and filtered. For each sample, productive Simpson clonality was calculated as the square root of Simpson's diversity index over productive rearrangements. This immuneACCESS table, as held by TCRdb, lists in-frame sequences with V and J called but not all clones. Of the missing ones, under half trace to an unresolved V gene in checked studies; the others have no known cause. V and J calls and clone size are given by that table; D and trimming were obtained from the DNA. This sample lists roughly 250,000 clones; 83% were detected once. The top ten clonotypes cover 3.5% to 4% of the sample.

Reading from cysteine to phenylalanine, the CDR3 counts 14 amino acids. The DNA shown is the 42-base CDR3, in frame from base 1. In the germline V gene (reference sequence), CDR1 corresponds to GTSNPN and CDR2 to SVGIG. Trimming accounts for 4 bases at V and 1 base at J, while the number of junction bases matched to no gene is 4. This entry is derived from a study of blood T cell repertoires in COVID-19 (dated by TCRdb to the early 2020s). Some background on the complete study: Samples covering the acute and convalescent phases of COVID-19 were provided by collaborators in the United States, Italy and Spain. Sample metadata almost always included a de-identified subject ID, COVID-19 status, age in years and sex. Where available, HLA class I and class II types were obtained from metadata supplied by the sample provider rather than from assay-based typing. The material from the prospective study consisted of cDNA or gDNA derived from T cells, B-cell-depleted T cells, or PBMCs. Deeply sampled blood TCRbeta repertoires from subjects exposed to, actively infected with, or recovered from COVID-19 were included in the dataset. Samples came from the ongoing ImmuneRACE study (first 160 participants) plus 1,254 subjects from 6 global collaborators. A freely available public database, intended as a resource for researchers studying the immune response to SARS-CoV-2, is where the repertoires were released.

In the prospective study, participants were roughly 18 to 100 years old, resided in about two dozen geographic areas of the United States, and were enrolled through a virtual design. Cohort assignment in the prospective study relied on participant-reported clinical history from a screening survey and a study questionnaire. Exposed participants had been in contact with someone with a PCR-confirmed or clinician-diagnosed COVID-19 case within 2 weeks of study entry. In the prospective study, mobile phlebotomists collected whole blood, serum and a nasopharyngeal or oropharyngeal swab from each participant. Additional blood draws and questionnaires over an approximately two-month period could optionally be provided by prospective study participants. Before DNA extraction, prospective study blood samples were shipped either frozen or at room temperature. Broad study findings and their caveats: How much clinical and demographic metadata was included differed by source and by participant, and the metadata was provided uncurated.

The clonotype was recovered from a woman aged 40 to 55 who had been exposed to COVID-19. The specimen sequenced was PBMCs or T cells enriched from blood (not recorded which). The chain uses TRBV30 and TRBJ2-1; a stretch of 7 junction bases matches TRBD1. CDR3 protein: CAWITGDSYNEQFF. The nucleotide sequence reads TGTGCCTGGATTACAGGGGATTCCTACAATGAGCAGTTCTTC.